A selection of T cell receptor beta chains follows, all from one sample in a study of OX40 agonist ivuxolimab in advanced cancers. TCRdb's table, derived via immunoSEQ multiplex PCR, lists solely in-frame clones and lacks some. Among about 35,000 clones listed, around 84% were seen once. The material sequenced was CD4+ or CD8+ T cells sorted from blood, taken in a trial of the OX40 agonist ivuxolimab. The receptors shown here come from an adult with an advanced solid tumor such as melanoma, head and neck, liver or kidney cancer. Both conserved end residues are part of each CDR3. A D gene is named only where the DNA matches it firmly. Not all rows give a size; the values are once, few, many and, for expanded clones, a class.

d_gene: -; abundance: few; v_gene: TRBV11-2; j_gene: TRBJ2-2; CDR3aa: CASSLDHWSGELFF; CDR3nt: TGTGCCAGCAGCTTAGATCACTGGTCCGGGGAGCTGTTTTTT
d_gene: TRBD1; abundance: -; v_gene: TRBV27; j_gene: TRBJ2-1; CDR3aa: CASSLWTGSNEQFF; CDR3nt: TGTGCCAGCAGTTTGTGGACAGGATCCAATGAGCAGTTCTTC
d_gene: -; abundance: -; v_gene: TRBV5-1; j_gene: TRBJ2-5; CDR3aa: CASSLEDGRGTQYF; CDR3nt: TGCGCCAGCAGCTTAGAGGACGGACGGGGGACCCAGTACTTC
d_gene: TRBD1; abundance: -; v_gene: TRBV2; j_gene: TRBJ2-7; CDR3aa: CASSAETGSSEQYF; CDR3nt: TGTGCCAGCAGTGCAGAGACAGGGTCATCCGAGCAGTACTTC
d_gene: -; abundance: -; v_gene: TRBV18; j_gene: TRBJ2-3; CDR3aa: CASTRKVNFDTDTQYF; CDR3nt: TGTGCCAGCACAAGAAAAGTGAATTTTGACACAGATACGCAGTATTTT
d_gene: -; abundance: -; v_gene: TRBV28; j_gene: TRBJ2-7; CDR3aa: CASSPSGLLGPYEQYF; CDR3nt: TGTGCCAGCAGTCCCTCGGGACTTCTGGGGCCCTACGAGCAGTACTTC
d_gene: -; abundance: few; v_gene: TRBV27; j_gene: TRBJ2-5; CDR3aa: CASSLTSRGRGGQETQYF; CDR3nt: TGTGCCAGCAGTTTGACCTCCAGGGGGCGGGGGGGCCAAGAGACCCAGTACTTC
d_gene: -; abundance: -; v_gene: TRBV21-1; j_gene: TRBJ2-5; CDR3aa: CASSRVSGAEETQYF; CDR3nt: TGTGCCAGCAGCCGAGTAAGCGGTGCAGAAGAGACCCAGTACTTC
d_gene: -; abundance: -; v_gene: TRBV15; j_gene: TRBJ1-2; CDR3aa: CATSRDLGREGYGYTF; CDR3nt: TGTGCCACCAGCAGAGACCTCGGGAGGGAGGGTTATGGCTACACCTTC
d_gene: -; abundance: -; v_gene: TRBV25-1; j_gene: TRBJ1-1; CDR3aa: CASSGPLNTEAFF; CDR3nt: TGTGCCAGCAGTGGACCGCTGAACACTGAAGCTTTCTTT
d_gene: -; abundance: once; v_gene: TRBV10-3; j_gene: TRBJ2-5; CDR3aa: CAISQQETQYF; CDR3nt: TGTGCCATCAGTCAGCAAGAGACCCAGTACTTC
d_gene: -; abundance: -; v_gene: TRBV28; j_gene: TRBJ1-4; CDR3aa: CASSLGFLEKLFF; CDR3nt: TGTGCCAGCAGTTTGGGGTTTCTGGAAAAACTGTTTTTT
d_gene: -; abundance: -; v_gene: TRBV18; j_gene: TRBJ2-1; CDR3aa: CASSLGQHEQFF; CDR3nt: TGTGCCAGCTCACTGGGACAACATGAGCAGTTCTTC
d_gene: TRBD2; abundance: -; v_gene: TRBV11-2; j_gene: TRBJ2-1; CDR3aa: CASSRERLAGLNEQFF; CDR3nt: TGTGCCAGCAGCCGAGAGAGGCTAGCGGGGCTCAATGAGCAGTTCTTC
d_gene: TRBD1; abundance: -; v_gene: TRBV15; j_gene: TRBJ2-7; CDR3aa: CATSTGQGESYEQYF; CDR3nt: TGTGCCACCAGTACTGGACAGGGGGAATCCTACGAGCAGTACTTC
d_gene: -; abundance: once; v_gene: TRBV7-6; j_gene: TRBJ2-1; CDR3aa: CASSSRRSAYNEQFF; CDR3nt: TGTGCCAGCAGCTCAAGGAGGTCGGCCTACAATGAGCAGTTCTTC
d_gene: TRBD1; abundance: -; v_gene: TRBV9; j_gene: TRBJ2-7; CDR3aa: CASSSGQYSYEQYF; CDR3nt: TGTGCCAGCAGCTCGGGACAGTACTCCTACGAGCAGTACTTC
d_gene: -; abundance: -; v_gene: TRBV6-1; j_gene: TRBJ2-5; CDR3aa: CASSEDRPQETQYF; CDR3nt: TGTGCCAGCAGCGAAGACAGGCCTCAAGAGACCCAGTACTTC
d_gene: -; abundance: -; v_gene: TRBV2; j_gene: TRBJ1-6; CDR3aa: CASRANGYNSPLHF; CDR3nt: TGTGCCAGCAGGGCTAATGGCTATAATTCACCCCTCCACTTT
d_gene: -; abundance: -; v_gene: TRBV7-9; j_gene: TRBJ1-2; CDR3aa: CASSLEPRRTNYGYTF; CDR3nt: TGTGCCAGCAGCTTAGAGCCACGGCGGACTAACTATGGCTACACCTTC